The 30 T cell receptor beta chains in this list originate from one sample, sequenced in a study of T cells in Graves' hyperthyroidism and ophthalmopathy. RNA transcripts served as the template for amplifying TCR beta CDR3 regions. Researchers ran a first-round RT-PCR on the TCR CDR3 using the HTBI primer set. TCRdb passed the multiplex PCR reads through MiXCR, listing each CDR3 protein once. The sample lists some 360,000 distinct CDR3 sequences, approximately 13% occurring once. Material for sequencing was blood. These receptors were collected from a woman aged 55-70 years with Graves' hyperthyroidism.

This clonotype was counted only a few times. CDR3 in amino acids: CASKFGRSNQPQHF. DNA of the CDR3: TGTGCCAGTAAATTCGGGCGAAGCAATCAGCCCCAGCATTTT. This rearrangement joins TRBV19 to TRBJ1-5; unclear D gene. CDR1 and CDR2 from the germline V gene are LNHDA and SQIVND (reference sequence). Trimming pared 7 bases from V and 1 base from J, leaving 11 bases between. CDR3 length equals 14 residues.

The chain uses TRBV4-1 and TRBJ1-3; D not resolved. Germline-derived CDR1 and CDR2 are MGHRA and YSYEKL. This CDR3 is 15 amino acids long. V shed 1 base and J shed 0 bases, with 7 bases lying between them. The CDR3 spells CASSQVVGSGNTIYF. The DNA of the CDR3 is TGCGCCAGCAGCCAAGTAGTAGGCTCTGGAAACACCATATATTTT.

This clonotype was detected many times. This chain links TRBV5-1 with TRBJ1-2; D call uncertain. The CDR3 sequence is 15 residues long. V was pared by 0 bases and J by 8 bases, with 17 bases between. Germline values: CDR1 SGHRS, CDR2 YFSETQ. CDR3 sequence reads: CASSLAGPPVKGYTF. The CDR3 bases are TGCGCCAGCAGCTTGGCCGGCCCGCCGGTGAAAGGCTACACCTTC. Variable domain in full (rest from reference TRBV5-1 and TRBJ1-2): KAGVTQTPRYLIKTRGQQVTLSCSPISGHRSVSWYQQTPGQGLQFLFEYFSETQRNKGNFPGRFSGRQFSNSRSEMNVSTLELGDSALYLCASSLAGPPVKGYTFGSGTRLTVV.

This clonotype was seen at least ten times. For the CDR3, the DNA is TGTGCCAGCAGTTGGACTAGCGGGAGGGCCAAAAACATTCAGTACTTC. It translates to CASSWTSGRAKNIQYF. V and J are TRBV6-2 or TRBV6-3 and TRBJ2-4, with TRBD2 identical over 14 bases. Germline V gene data show CDR1 as MNHEY and CDR2 as SVGEGT. The CDR3 is 16 amino acids. J was trimmed by 1 base and V by 4 bases; bases with no gene match: 0.

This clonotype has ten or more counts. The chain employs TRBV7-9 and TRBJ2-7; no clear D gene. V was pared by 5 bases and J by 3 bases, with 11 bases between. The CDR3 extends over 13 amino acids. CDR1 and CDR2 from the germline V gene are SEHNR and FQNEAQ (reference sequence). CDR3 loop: CASSPDDDYEQYF. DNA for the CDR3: TGTGCCAGCAGCCCCGACGACGACTACGAGCAGTACTTC. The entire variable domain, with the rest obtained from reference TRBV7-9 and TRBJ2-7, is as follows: DTGVSQNPRHKITKRGQNVTFRCDPISEHNRLYWYRQTLGQGPEFLTYFQNEAQLEKSRLLSDRFSAERPKGSFSTLEIQRTEQGDSAMYLCASSPDDDYEQYFGPGTRLTVT.

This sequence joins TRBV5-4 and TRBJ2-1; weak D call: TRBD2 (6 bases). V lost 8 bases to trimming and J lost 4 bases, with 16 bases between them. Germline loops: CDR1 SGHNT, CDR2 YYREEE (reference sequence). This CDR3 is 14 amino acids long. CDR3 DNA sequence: TGTGCCAGTAGCCCTGTTAGCGGTTACAATGAGCAGTTCTTC. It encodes CASSPVSGYNEQFF.

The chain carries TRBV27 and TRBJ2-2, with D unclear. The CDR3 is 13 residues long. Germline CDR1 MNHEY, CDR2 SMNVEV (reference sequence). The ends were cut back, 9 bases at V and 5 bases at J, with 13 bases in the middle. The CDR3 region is CASTTPWTGELFF. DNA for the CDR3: TGTGCCAGTACTACGCCGTGGACCGGGGAGCTGTTTTTT.

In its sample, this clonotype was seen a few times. The CDR3 nucleotides are TGTGCCAGCAGCTTATCTTACCGGGACAGCATTGAAAAACTGTTTTTT. Translation: CASSLSYRDSIEKLFF. The rearrangement uses TRBV7-6 and TRBJ1-4; 7 nucleotides align to TRBD1. V dropped 2 bases and J dropped 7; count of bases not matched to a gene: 10. The germline gives CDR1 SGHVS, CDR2 FNYEAQ. CDR3 length equals 16 residues.

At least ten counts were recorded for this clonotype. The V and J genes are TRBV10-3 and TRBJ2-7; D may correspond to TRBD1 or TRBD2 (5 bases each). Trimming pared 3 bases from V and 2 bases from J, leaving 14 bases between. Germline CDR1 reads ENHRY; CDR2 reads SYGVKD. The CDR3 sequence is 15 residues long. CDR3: CAISDTGTAPYEQYF. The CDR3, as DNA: TGTGCCATCAGTGACACCGGGACCGCCCCCTACGAGCAGTACTTC.

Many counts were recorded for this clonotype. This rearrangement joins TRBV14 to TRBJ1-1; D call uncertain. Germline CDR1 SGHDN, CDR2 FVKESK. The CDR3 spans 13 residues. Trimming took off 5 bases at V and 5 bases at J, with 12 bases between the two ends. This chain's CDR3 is CASSYDWRTEAFF. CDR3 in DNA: TGTGCCAGCAGCTATGATTGGCGGACTGAAGCTTTCTTT.

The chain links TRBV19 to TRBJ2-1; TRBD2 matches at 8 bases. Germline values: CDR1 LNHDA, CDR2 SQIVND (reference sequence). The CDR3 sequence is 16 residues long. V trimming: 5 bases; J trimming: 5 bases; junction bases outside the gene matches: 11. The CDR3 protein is CASSPITSGRHNEQFF. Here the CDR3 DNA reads TGTGCCAGTAGTCCAATTACTAGCGGCCGCCACAATGAGCAGTTCTTC.

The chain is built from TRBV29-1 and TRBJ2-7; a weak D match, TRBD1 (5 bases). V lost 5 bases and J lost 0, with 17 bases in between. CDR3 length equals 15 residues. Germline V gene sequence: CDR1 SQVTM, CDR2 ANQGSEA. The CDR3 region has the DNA TGCAGCGTTTTACCAACCCAGGGAAGCTCCTACGAGCAGTACTTC. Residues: CSVLPTQGSSYEQYF.

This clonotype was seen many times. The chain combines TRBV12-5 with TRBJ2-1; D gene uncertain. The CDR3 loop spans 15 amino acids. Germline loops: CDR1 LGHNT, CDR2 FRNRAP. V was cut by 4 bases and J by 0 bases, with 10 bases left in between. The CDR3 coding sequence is TGTGCTAGTGGTTATAAAGAGCTCTCCTACAATGAGCAGTTCTTC. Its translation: CASGYKELSYNEQFF.

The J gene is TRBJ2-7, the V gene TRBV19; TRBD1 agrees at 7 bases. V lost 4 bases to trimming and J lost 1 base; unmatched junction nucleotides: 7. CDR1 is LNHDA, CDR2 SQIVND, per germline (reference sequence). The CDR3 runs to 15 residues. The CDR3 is CASSRPGQLSYEQYF. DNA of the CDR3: TGTGCCAGTAGTAGACCGGGACAGCTTTCCTACGAGCAGTACTTC. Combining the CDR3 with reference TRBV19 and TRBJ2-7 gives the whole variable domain DGGITQSPKYLFRKEGQNVTLSCEQNLNHDAMYWYRQDPGQGLRLIYYSQIVNDFQKGDIAEGYSVSREKKESFPLTVTSAQKNPTAFYLCASSRPGQLSYEQYFGPGTRLTVT.

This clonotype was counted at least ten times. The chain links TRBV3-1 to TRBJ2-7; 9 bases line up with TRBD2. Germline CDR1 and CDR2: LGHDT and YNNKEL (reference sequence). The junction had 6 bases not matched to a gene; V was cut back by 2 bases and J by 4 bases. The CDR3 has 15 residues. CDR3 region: CASSQRTSASYEQYF. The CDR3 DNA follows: TGTGCCAGCAGCCAACGGACTAGCGCCTCGTACGAGCAGTACTTC.

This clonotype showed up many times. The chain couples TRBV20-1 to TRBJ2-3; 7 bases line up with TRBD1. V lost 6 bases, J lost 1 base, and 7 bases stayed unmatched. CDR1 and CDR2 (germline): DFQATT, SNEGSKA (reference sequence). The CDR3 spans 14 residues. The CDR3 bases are TGCAGTGCCTACTCTACAGGGGGCACAGATACGCAGTATTTT. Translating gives CSAYSTGGTDTQYF.

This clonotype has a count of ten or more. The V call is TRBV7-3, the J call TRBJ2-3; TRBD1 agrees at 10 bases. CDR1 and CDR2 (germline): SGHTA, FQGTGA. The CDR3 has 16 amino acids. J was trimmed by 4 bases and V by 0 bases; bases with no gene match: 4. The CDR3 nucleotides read TGTGCCAGCAGCTTAACACGGGACAGGGGAGCAGATACGCAGTATTTT. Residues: CASSLTRDRGADTQYF.

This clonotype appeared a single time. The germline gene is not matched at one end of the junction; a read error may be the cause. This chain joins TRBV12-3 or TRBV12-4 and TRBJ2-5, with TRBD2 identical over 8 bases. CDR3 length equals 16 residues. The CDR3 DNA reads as TGTGCCAGCAGCTTAGACGGGGGGGGGGGCCAAGAGACCCAGTACTTC. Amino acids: CASSLDGGGGQETQYF.

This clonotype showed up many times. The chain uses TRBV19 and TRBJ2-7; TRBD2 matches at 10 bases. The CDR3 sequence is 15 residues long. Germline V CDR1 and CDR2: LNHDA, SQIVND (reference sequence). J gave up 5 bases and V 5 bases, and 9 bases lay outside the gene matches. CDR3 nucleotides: TGTGCCAGTAGTGCCCTACTAGCGGGGCCTGACGAGCAGTACTTC. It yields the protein CASSALLAGPDEQYF.

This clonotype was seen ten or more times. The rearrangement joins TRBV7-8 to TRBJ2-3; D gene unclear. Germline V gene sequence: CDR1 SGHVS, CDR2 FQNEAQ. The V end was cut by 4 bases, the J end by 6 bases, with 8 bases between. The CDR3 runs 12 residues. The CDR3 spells CASSSDRDTQYF. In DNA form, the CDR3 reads TGTGCCAGCAGCTCGGACCGCGATACGCAGTATTTT.

The CDR3 region has the DNA TGCGCCAGCAGCCAAGGACTAGCGGGAGGGCAGGCCAAAAACATTCAGTACTTC. Protein product: CASSQGLAGGQAKNIQYF. The chain employs TRBV4-1 and TRBJ2-4; TRBD2 aligns across 14 bases. The length of the CDR3 is 18 residues. V dropped 1 base and J dropped 1; count of bases not matched to a gene: 3. The germline V gene has CDR1 MGHRA and CDR2 YSYEKL.

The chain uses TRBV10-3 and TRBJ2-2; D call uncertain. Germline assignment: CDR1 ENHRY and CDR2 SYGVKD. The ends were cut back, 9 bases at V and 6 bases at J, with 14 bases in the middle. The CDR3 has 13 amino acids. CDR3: CAISTPGAGELFF. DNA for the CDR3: TGTGCCATTTCTACTCCTGGGGCCGGGGAGCTGTTTTTT.

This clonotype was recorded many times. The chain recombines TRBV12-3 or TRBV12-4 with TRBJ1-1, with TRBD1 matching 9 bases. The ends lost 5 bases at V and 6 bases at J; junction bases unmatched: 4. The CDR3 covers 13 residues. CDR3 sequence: CASSDTGGPEAFF. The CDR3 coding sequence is TGTGCCAGCAGTGATACAGGGGGCCCTGAAGCTTTCTTT.

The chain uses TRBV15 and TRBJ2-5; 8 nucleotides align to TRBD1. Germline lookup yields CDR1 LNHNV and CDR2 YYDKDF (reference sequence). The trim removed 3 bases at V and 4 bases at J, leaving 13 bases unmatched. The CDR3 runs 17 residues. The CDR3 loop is CATSRILGQGHGETQYF. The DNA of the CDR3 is TGTGCCACCAGCAGGATCCTCGGACAGGGTCACGGAGAGACCCAGTACTTC.

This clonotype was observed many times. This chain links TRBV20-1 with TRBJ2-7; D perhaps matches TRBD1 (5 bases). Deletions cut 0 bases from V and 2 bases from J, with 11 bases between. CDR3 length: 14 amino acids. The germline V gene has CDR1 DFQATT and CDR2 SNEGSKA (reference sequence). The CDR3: CSARDFQGPYEQYF. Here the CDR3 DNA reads TGCAGTGCTAGAGATTTTCAGGGCCCCTACGAGCAGTACTTC.

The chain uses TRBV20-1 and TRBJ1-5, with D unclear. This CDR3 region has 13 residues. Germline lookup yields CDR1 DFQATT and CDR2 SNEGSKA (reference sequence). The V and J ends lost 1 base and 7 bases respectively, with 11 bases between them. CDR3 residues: CSARGREGQPQHF. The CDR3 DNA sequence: TGCAGTGCTAGAGGAAGGGAGGGACAGCCCCAGCATTTT.

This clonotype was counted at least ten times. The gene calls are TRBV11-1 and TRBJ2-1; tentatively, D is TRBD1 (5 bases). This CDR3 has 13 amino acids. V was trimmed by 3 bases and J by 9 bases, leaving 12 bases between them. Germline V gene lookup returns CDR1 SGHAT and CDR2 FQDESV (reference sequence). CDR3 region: CASSLGSQGEQFF. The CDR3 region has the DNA TGTGCCAGCAGCTTGGGGTCCCAGGGTGAGCAGTTCTTC.

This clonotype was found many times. CDR3 residues: CASSLVAFGGQFF. CDR3 DNA: TGTGCCAGCAGCTTAGTTGCCTTTGGGGGGCAGTTCTTC. The chain has TRBV11-2 and TRBJ2-1; D is perhaps TRBD1 or TRBD2 (5 bases each). Germline lookup yields CDR1 SGHAT and CDR2 FQNNGV. V was clipped by 1 base and J by 12 bases, with 13 bases between them. CDR3 length equals 13 residues.

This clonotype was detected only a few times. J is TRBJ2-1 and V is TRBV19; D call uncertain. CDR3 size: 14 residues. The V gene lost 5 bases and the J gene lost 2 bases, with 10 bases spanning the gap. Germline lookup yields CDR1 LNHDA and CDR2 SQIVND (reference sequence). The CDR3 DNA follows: TGTGCCAGTAGTCAGACTGAAGCCTACAATGAGCAGTTCTTC. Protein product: CASSQTEAYNEQFF.

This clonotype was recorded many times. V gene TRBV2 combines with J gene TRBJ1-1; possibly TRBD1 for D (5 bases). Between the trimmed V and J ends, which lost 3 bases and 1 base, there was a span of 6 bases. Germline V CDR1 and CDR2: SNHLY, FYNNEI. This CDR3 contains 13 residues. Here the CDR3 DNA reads TGTGCCAGCAGTGATGGGGCGAACACTGAAGCTTTCTTT. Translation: CASSDGANTEAFF.